This is a list of T cell receptor beta chains from one sample in a study of response to subunit inactivated influenza vaccine. TCRdb used MiXCR to reprocess the RT-PCR reads, holding one entry per CDR3 protein. This table holds more than 400,000 distinct CDR3 sequences, roughly 9.8% found once. Specimen: PBMCs from blood, collected roughly 47 days after vaccination. The source is a man between 50 and 59 years old who received an inactivated influenza vaccine. CDR3s include the opening cysteine and the closing phenylalanine or tryptophan. The D gene is left open where the match is weak. Expanded clones get a size class; other rows say once, few or many, or leave the size out.

NA	NA	TRBV12-3/TRBV12-4	TRBJ2-2	17	TGTGCCAGCAGTTTATATGGTGCGCGGAGGAACACCGGGGAGCTGTTTTTT	CASSLYGARRNTGELFF
NA	TRBD2	TRBV4-2	TRBJ2-3	15	TGTGCCAGCAGCCAAGAACTAGCGGGTACAGATACGCAGTATTTT	CASSQELAGTDTQYF
NA	TRBD2	TRBV7-2	TRBJ2-5	17	TGTGCCAGCAGCTTCCTATCTCGAAGCGGGGGGACGAGGACCCAGTACTTC	CASSFLSRSGGTRTQYF
NA	NA	TRBV7-6	TRBJ2-7	14	TGTGCCAGCAGCTTAGCGCTGGGACCCTACGAGCAGTACTTC	CASSLALGPYEQYF
many	TRBD2	TRBV12-3/TRBV12-4	TRBJ2-5	14	TGTGCCAGCATGGGTAGCGGGGGTGAGGAGACCCAGTACTTC	CASMGSGGEETQYF
few	NA	TRBV20-1	TRBJ1-2	11	TGCAGTGCAAGACGGAACTATGGCTACACCTTC	CSARRNYGYTF
many	NA	TRBV20-1	TRBJ2-4	13	TGCAGTGCTAGAGGAACGGTTAGAGGGATTCAGTACTTC	CSARGTVRGIQYF
many	TRBD2	TRBV12-3/TRBV12-4	TRBJ2-3	17	TGTGCCAGCAGTTTGACTAGCGGGGGGGCAGTATCAGATACGCAGTATTTT	CASSLTSGGAVSDTQYF
few	TRBD1	TRBV7-9	TRBJ1-2	15	TGTGCCAGCAGCGGACAGGGCCTTCCTAACTATGGCTACACCTTC	CASSGQGLPNYGYTF
few	NA	TRBV12-3/TRBV12-4	TRBJ2-2	17	TGTGCCAGCAGTCTCCCGACTAGGAGGTCTAACACCGGGGAGCTGTTTTTT	CASSLPTRRSNTGELFF
NA	TRBD1	TRBV24-1	TRBJ2-3	20	TGTGCCACCAGTCCGGCCCCCGGGACAGGGGGGGATGGTAACACAGATACGCAGTATTTT	CATSPAPGTGGDGNTDTQYF
few	TRBD2	TRBV7-2	TRBJ2-5	15	TGTGCCAGCAGCTGGACTAGCGGGTTTGGGGAGACCCAGTACTTC	CASSWTSGFGETQYF
many	NA	TRBV12-3/TRBV12-4	TRBJ2-7	15	TGTGCCAGCAGTTTATTGAAGGGTGTTGGGTACGAGCAGTACTTC	CASSLLKGVGYEQYF
many	TRBD2	TRBV6-5	TRBJ2-3	16	TGTGCCAGCAGTTACACAACTAGCGGGGTCACAGATACGCAGTATTTT	CASSYTTSGVTDTQYF
few	NA	TRBV7-2	TRBJ1-1	13	TGTGCCAGCAGCATGTTAGGGGTTACTGAAGCTTTCTTT	CASSMLGVTEAFF
few	NA	TRBV27	TRBJ2-4	15	TGTGCCAGCAGACCCAATCTCCGGCAGTGGGACATTCAGTACTTC	CASRPNLRQWDIQYF
few	NA	TRBV5-1	TRBJ1-3	14	TGCGCCAGCAGCGAAGGGACACCTGGAAACACCATATATTTT	CASSEGTPGNTIYF
few	TRBD2	TRBV12-3/TRBV12-4	TRBJ2-3	23	TGTGCCAGCAGTTTCAGGGGTCTCCTAGCGGGGGGGCAAGCGAATAGGCGCACAGATACGCAGTATTTT	CASSFRGLLAGGQANRRTDTQYF
many	NA	TRBV20-1	TRBJ2-1	10	TGCAGTGCTTCCCATAATGAGCAGTTCTTC	CSASHNEQFF
many	NA	TRBV6-1	TRBJ1-2	13	TGTGCCAGCTGTGATGGGGCTCGCTATGGCTACACCTTC	CASCDGARYGYTF
few	NA	TRBV14	TRBJ2-2	14	TGTGCCAGCAGCCAAGATCTGGTGGCCGGGGAGCTGTTTTTT	CASSQDLVAGELFF
many	NA	TRBV20-1	TRBJ2-1	15	TGCAGTGCTAGAGACCAGGGGCCCGTAGGGGATGAGCAGTTCTTC	CSARDQGPVGDEQFF
NA	TRBD1	TRBV29-1	TRBJ2-7	12	TGCAGCGTCCGGGACAGGGAGGCCGAGCAGTACTTC	CSVRDREAEQYF
NA	NA	TRBV11-3	TRBJ2-2	14	TGTGCCAGCAGCTTAATGGGAACCACCGGGGAGCTGTTTTTT	CASSLMGTTGELFF
NA	TRBD1	TRBV2	TRBJ1-4	14	TGTGCCAGCAAGGCCGGGACAGAGAATGAAAAACTGTTTTTT	CASKAGTENEKLFF
NA	TRBD2	TRBV24-1	TRBJ2-1	18	TGTGCCACCAGTGATTCCGTTTTGAGTGGCGGGGGGTACAATGAGCAGTTCTTC	CATSDSVLSGGGYNEQFF
few	NA	TRBV12-3/TRBV12-4	TRBJ2-3	15	TGTGCCACCGCGGACAGAGCTTCTAGCACAGATACGCAGTATTTT	CATADRASSTDTQYF
few	NA	TRBV11-1	TRBJ2-1	18	TGTGCCAGCAGCCTAAGGGACGCCAGGGACCTCCTAAACAATGAGCAGTTCTTC	CASSLRDARDLLNNEQFF
NA	NA	TRBV3-1	TRBJ2-5	19	TGTGCCAGCAGCCAAGATAGGGTTCGGGCCCCGGAGGGCCAAGAGACCCAGTACTTC	CASSQDRVRAPEGQETQYF
many	NA	TRBV3-1	TRBJ1-2	13	TGTGCCAGCAGCCAAGATAGGTGGGATGGCTACACCTTC	CASSQDRWDGYTF
NA	NA	TRBV7-2	TRBJ2-2	16	TGTGCCAGCAGCTTCCCTTTGAGTTCAAACACCGGGGAGCTGTTTTTT	CASSFPLSSNTGELFF
many	NA	TRBV5-5	TRBJ2-2	15	TGTGCCAGCAGCGCTAGGACATCCGGAGGCGGGGAGCTGTTTTTT	CASSARTSGGGELFF
many	NA	TRBV20-1	TRBJ1-1	14	TGCAGTGCTAGGGTGGGAGGTGCGAACACTGAAGCTTTCTTT	CSARVGGANTEAFF
many	TRBD1	TRBV28	TRBJ2-3	16	TGTGCCAGCAGTCTCGGACAGGGGCGGGTCTCAGATACGCAGTATTTT	CASSLGQGRVSDTQYF
NA	TRBD2	TRBV7-9	TRBJ2-3	17	TGTGCCAGCAGCGACACTAGCGGGAGGGCTAGCACAGATACGCAGTATTTT	CASSDTSGRASTDTQYF
NA	NA	TRBV7-2	TRBJ2-1	16	TGTGCCAGCAGCCTGCAGTGGCTTTCCCGGGGCAATGAGCAGTTCTTC	CASSLQWLSRGNEQFF
NA	TRBD2	TRBV15	TRBJ2-3	17	TGTGCCACCAGCAGGGGACTAGCGGGGGCTACCACAGATACGCAGTATTTT	CATSRGLAGATTDTQYF
NA	NA	TRBV7-2	TRBJ2-2	14	TGTGCCAGCAGCCAAAGCCAGGGGACCGGGGAGCTGTTTTTT	CASSQSQGTGELFF
NA	TRBD2	TRBV20-1	TRBJ2-1	15	TGCAGTGCTAGAGAACGCGGGAGGGCCCAATACGAGCAGTTCTTC	CSARERGRAQYEQFF
NA	TRBD2	TRBV29-1	TRBJ2-1	15	TGCAGCGCACGGACTAGCGGGAGGGCCGGCAATGAGCAGTTCTTC	CSARTSGRAGNEQFF
few	NA	TRBV27	TRBJ2-6	18	TGTGCCAGCACCTCGTACTGGACGGATAATCTGGTAGCCAACGTCCTGACTTTC	CASTSYWTDNLVANVLTF
NA	NA	TRBV6-2/TRBV6-3	TRBJ2-2	15	TGTGCCAGCAGTTACAAGCAGGGCGGAACCGGGGAGCTGTTTTTT	CASSYKQGGTGELFF
many	NA	TRBV4-3	TRBJ2-6	18	TGCGCCAGCAGCCAAGGTATTAGGGGGGGCTCTGGGGCCAACGTCCTGACTTTC	CASSQGIRGGSGANVLTF
few	NA	TRBV4-1	TRBJ1-6	14	TGCGCCAGCAGCCAAGACTCGGTGGACTCACCCCTCCACTTT	CASSQDSVDSPLHF
many	NA	TRBV18	TRBJ1-3	17	TGTGCCAGCTCACCGGAACAGGTCTTACACTCTGGAAACACCATATATTTT	CASSPEQVLHSGNTIYF
NA	TRBD1	TRBV20-1	TRBJ2-7	13	TGCAGTGCTTTGACAGGGAGATCGGACGAGCAGTACTTC	CSALTGRSDEQYF
few	TRBD1	TRBV10-3	TRBJ2-2	17	TGTGCCATCAGTGAAAGGGGACAGGGGGCGACCACCGGGGAGCTGTTTTTT	CAISERGQGATTGELFF
NA	NA	TRBV12-3/TRBV12-4	TRBJ1-2	13	TGTGCCAGCAGTTCCGTTCCGGGAGCTGGCTACACCTTC	CASSSVPGAGYTF
NA	NA	TRBV4-1	TRBJ2-4	17	TGCGCCAGCAGCCAAGGGGTGGGCAGGGAGGTCAAAAACATTCAGTACTTC	CASSQGVGREVKNIQYF